A selection of T cell receptor beta chains follows, all from one sample in a study of beta chain features in type 1 diabetes. Generated by immunoSEQ multiplex PCR, the TCRdb table keeps only in-frame clones and is missing some. The sample lists hundreds of thousands of clones; over 13% were seen once. The sequenced material came from naive CD4+ T cells from blood. The receptors were gathered from a man younger than 30 with type 1 diabetes. Each CDR3 is given with its conserved first and last residue. A D gene is named only where the DNA matches it firmly. Expanded clones are given a class, and other clones once, few, many or no size at all.

j_gene	d_gene	v_gene	abundance	CDR3aa	CDR3nt
TRBJ2-3	TRBD2	TRBV6-5	-	CASRQLAGALKQYF	TGTGCCAGCAGACAACTAGCGGGGGCACTAAAGCAGTATTTT
TRBJ1-2	-	TRBV18	-	CASSAQGLYGYTF	TGTGCCAGCTCAGCACAGGGCCTCTATGGCTACACCTTC
TRBJ2-3	-	TRBV18	-	CASSPLTFTDTQYF	TGTGCCAGCTCACCACTGACCTTCACAGATACGCAGTATTTT
TRBJ2-7	TRBD1	TRBV18	-	CASSPRDRVVHEQYF	TGTGCCAGCTCCCCTCGGGACAGGGTGGTCCACGAGCAGTACTTC
TRBJ2-1	-	TRBV30	few	CAWRGTNEQFF	TGTGCCTGGAGAGGGACAAATGAGCAGTTCTTC
TRBJ1-2	-	TRBV27	-	CASSSASRGYTF	TGTGCCAGCAGTTCCGCCTCTCGGGGCTACACCTTC
TRBJ1-2	-	TRBV30	-	CAWSVSSSSTF	TGTGCCTGGAGTGTCTCTTCCAGTAGCACCTTC
TRBJ1-5	-	TRBV2	-	CASSEAVRVQPQHF	TGTGCCAGCAGTGAAGCGGTTCGGGTTCAGCCCCAGCATTTT
TRBJ1-2	TRBD1	TRBV4-3	few	CASSQDLTGSSTPGYTF	TGCGCCAGCAGCCAAGATCTGACAGGGAGCAGTACGCCTGGCTACACCTTC
TRBJ1-5	TRBD1	TRBV5-6	few	CASSSRTGRGQPQHF	TGTGCCAGCAGCTCTCGGACAGGGAGGGGTCAGCCCCAGCATTTT
TRBJ2-7	TRBD1	TRBV6-1	-	CASSEWGQGANSYEQYF	TGTGCCAGCAGTGAATGGGGACAGGGGGCGAACTCCTACGAGCAGTACTTC
TRBJ2-1	-	TRBV9	once	CASSVGWGPGDEQFF	TGTGCCAGCAGCGTGGGGTGGGGGCCAGGAGATGAGCAGTTCTTC
TRBJ1-1	TRBD1	TRBV30	few	CAWSVLPGGTEAFF	TGTGCCTGGAGTGTATTGCCAGGGGGAACTGAAGCTTTCTTT
TRBJ2-5	TRBD1	TRBV7-2	few	CASSLAGTGEETQYF	TGTGCCAGCAGCTTAGCCGGGACAGGGGAAGAGACCCAGTACTTC
TRBJ2-3	-	TRBV2	-	CASLNGGTDTQYF	TGTGCCAGCCTCAACGGGGGAACAGATACGCAGTATTTT
TRBJ1-2	-	TRBV4-2	-	CASSPEAGNDYGYTF	TGTGCCAGCAGCCCAGAAGCGGGTAATGACTATGGCTACACCTTC
TRBJ1-2	-	TRBV9	few	CASSVAPGSNYGYTF	TGTGCCAGCAGCGTAGCACCAGGCAGTAACTATGGCTACACCTTC
TRBJ2-1	-	TRBV5-6	-	CASSLDRRNEQFF	TGTGCCAGCAGCTTGGACAGGAGGAATGAGCAGTTCTTC
TRBJ1-5	-	TRBV16	few	CASSQGNQPQHF	TGTGCCAGCAGCCAAGGGAATCAGCCCCAGCATTTT
TRBJ2-7	-	TRBV30	few	CAWSESVGVYEQYF	TGTGCCTGGAGTGAATCGGTAGGGGTCTACGAGCAGTACTTC
TRBJ1-2	-	TRBV29-1	-	CSVLRGGAGYGYTF	TGCAGCGTTTTAAGAGGGGGAGCGGGTTATGGCTACACCTTC
TRBJ1-3	-	TRBV7-2	few	CASRPLERSGNTIYF	TGTGCCAGCCGACCCTTGGAGCGCTCTGGAAACACCATATATTTT
TRBJ2-1	TRBD2	TRBV2	few	CASSEGLAGGIEQFF	TGTGCCAGCAGTGAAGGACTAGCGGGAGGAATTGAGCAGTTCTTC
TRBJ2-1	-	TRBV5-1	few	CASSTTANSYNEQFF	TGCGCCAGCAGTACTACAGCAAACTCCTACAATGAGCAGTTCTTC
TRBJ2-1	TRBD2	TRBV29-1	few	CSDRTSGGEEQFF	TGCAGCGACCGGACTAGCGGGGGCGAAGAGCAGTTCTTC
TRBJ2-7	-	TRBV2	few	CASKETAPSYEQYF	TGTGCCAGCAAGGAGACAGCACCTTCCTACGAGCAGTACTTC
TRBJ1-6	-	TRBV4-3	-	CASSQDHPSSYNSPLHF	TGCGCCAGCAGCCAAGATCACCCTAGCTCCTATAATTCACCCCTCCACTTT
TRBJ1-2	-	TRBV30	-	CALDGGYTF	TGTGCATTGGACGGTGGCTACACCTTC
TRBJ2-6	-	TRBV18	-	CASSPRRLRSGANVLTF	TGTGCCAGCTCACCAAGGAGGTTGAGGTCTGGGGCCAACGTCCTGACTTTC
TRBJ2-1	-	TRBV14	-	CASSQGRGSEQFF	TGTGCCAGCAGCCAAGGTAGGGGGAGTGAGCAGTTCTTC
TRBJ2-2	-	TRBV7-2	few	CASSLGTANTGELFF	TGTGCCAGCAGCTTAGGGACAGCGAACACCGGGGAGCTGTTTTTT
TRBJ2-2	-	TRBV4-3	-	CASSQLINASPGELFF	TGCGCCAGCAGCCAACTTATTAACGCTAGTCCCGGGGAGCTGTTTTTT
TRBJ2-1	-	TRBV7-2	-	CASSLQGSSYNEQFF	TGTGCCAGCAGCCTTCAAGGGAGCTCCTACAATGAGCAGTTCTTC
TRBJ1-2	TRBD1	TRBV9	-	CASSGGQETSYGYTF	TGTGCCAGCAGCGGCGGACAGGAAACCTCCTATGGCTACACCTTC
TRBJ2-1	TRBD2	TRBV7-9	-	CASSLREGNEQFF	TGTGCCAGCAGCTTGAGGGAGGGCAATGAGCAGTTCTTC
TRBJ2-1	-	TRBV14	-	CASSQDWASSYNEQFF	TGTGCCAGCAGCCAAGATTGGGCGAGCTCCTACAATGAGCAGTTCTTC
TRBJ1-1	-	TRBV9	-	CASSVGPGPTNTEAFF	TGTGCCAGCAGCGTAGGGCCGGGACCGACGAACACTGAAGCTTTCTTT
TRBJ2-3	-	TRBV4-1	-	CASSPILAGPGDTQYF	TGCGCCAGCAGCCCCATCCTAGCAGGCCCAGGAGATACGCAGTATTTT
TRBJ2-5	-	TRBV25-1	-	CASSEYQGTQYF	TGTGCCAGCAGTGAGTACCAAGGAACCCAGTACTTC
TRBJ2-1	TRBD2	TRBV6-5	-	CASSYRLAAYNEQFF	TGTGCCAGCAGTTACCGACTAGCGGCCTACAATGAGCAGTTCTTC
TRBJ2-1	-	TRBV30	-	CAWRGRVSSYNEQFF	TGTGCCTGGAGGGGTAGGGTGAGCTCCTACAATGAGCAGTTCTTC
TRBJ2-1	TRBD2	TRBV5-4	-	CASSQQVLAGHNEQFF	TGTGCCAGCAGCCAGCAGGTTCTAGCGGGCCACAATGAGCAGTTCTTC
TRBJ2-5	-	TRBV30	few	CAWSVMLAPQETQYF	TGTGCCTGGAGTGTAATGCTAGCTCCCCAAGAGACCCAGTACTTC
TRBJ2-2	-	TRBV21-1	few	CASPPGTGELFF	TGTGCCAGCCCCCCCGGCACCGGGGAGCTGTTTTTT
TRBJ2-2	-	TRBV14	few	CASSVFRATGELFF	TGTGCCAGCAGCGTTTTCAGGGCCACCGGGGAGCTGTTTTTT
TRBJ1-1	TRBD1	TRBV2	-	CASSLGQRNTEAFF	TGTGCCAGCAGTTTGGGACAGCGGAACACTGAAGCTTTCTTT
TRBJ2-5	-	TRBV2	-	CASSVGGETQYF	TGTGCCAGCAGTGTTGGGGGCGAGACCCAGTACTTC
TRBJ2-7	-	TRBV30	few	CAWSVRGFTYEQYF	TGTGCCTGGAGTGTAAGAGGGTTTACCTACGAGCAGTACTTC
TRBJ2-2	-	TRBV29-1	few	CSVVRGLAGELFF	TGCAGCGTTGTGCGGGGGCTTGCCGGGGAGCTGTTTTTT
TRBJ1-4	-	TRBV4-1	few	CASSLGRMLNYNEKLFF	TGCGCCAGCAGCCTTGGACGGATGCTTAACTATAATGAAAAACTGTTTTTT
TRBJ2-4	TRBD1	TRBV10-3	few	CAINSGQGQDIQYF	TGTGCCATCAATTCGGGACAGGGGCAAGACATTCAGTACTTC
TRBJ1-2	-	TRBV9	few	CASSVATGLDYGYTF	TGTGCCAGCAGCGTAGCTACGGGGTTAGACTATGGCTACACCTTC
TRBJ1-2	-	TRBV12-5	-	CASGLVLQGLNYGYTF	TGTGCTAGTGGTTTGGTACTCCAGGGTCTCAACTATGGCTACACCTTC
TRBJ2-4	-	TRBV14	few	CASSQDRADIQYF	TGTGCCAGCAGCCAAGACAGGGCAGACATTCAGTACTTC
TRBJ2-1	TRBD2	TRBV9	-	CASSTSGALYNEQFF	TGTGCCAGCAGCACTAGCGGGGCTCTCTACAATGAGCAGTTCTTC
TRBJ1-5	-	TRBV7-9	-	CASTLGGSNQPQHF	TGTGCCAGCACCCTAGGGGGGAGCAATCAGCCCCAGCATTTT
TRBJ1-5	-	TRBV16	-	CASSQDSLSNQPQHF	TGTGCCAGCAGCCAAGACAGTTTAAGCAATCAGCCCCAGCATTTT